Below, 21 T cell receptor beta chains from the same sample are listed, as sequenced in a study of cytomegalovirus exposure and HLA in healthy donors (dated 2017 in TCRdb). Library creation used the immunoSEQ multiplex PCR assay. For the multiplex PCR, a mixture combining 60 forward primers for TCR Vbeta segments and 13 reverse primers for TCR Jbeta segments was used. TCRdb provides this immuneACCESS table in a form limited to in-frame rearrangements. Some clones are lacking; in checked studies, under half of them reflect an unresolved V gene, and why the rest are absent is not known. Across this sample there are 95,000 to 150,000 clones, with 8.5% to 9% seen only once. In total, the top ten clones hold 6% of the sample. Material: PBMCs. The source is a woman aged 40 to 55 in good health and CMV-seropositive.

The table lists this clone with a few counts. The rearrangement uses TRBV19 and TRBJ1-5, with D maybe TRBD1 (6 bases). Trimming pared 7 bases from V and 5 bases from J, leaving 18 bases between. CDR1 and CDR2 from the germline V gene are LNHDA and SQIVND (reference sequence). This CDR3 region has 15 residues. For the CDR3, the DNA is TGTGCCAGTAATCCGGCCGGGACACCCTATCAGCCCCAGCATTTT. Translation: CASNPAGTPYQPQHF.

The J gene is TRBJ2-5, the V gene TRBV2, with 7 nucleotides matching TRBD1. V lost 6 bases, J lost 5 bases, and 3 bases stayed unmatched. This CDR3 region has 12 residues. Looked up from germline, CDR1 is SNHLY and CDR2 is FYNNEI. The CDR3 DNA reads as TGTGCCAGCAGGGCACAGGGGGAGACCCAGTACTTC. This sequence encodes CASRAQGETQYF.

The chain is built from TRBV27 and TRBJ1-4; D is unclear. V shed 3 bases and J shed 8 bases, with 19 bases lying between them. Germline V CDR1 and CDR2: MNHEY, SMNVEV (reference sequence). This CDR3 is 16 amino acids long. CDR3 in DNA: TGTGCCAGCAGTTTCCGGCAACAACTAGGAGAGGAAAAACTGTTTTTT. Translation: CASSFRQQLGEEKLFF.

This clone was recorded a few times. The chain joins TRBV11-2 to TRBJ1-5, with 8 bases that match TRBD1. The CDR3 extends over 15 amino acids. J gave up 6 bases and V 5 bases, and 9 bases lay outside the gene matches. In germline, CDR1 is SGHAT, CDR2 FQNNGV. The CDR3 loop reads CASSPGSGQGQPQHF. DNA for the CDR3: TGTGCCAGCAGCCCCGGGTCCGGACAGGGTCAGCCCCAGCATTTT.

There are a few counts of this clone. The chain uses TRBV18 and TRBJ1-1, with D possibly being TRBD1 (5 bases). V was cut by 6 bases and J by 3 bases, with 11 bases left in between. CDR3 size: 13 residues. Germline CDR1 reads KGHSH; CDR2 reads LQKENI. The DNA of the CDR3 is TGTGCCAGCTCTCGGGCCAGGGACACTGAAGCTTTCTTT. It is translated as CASSRARDTEAFF.

There are a few counts of this clone. The chain combines TRBV14 with TRBJ2-3, with D perhaps TRBD1 (5 bases). The CDR3 spans 15 residues. Between the trimmed V and J ends, which lost 4 bases and 2 bases, there was a span of 13 bases. Germline V lookup: CDR1 SGHDN, CDR2 FVKESK. This CDR3 reads CASSPWGRPTDTQYF. CDR3 in DNA: TGTGCCAGCAGCCCCTGGGGCAGGCCCACAGATACGCAGTATTTT. The entire variable domain, with the rest obtained from reference TRBV14 and TRBJ2-3, is as follows: EAGVTQFPSHSVIEKGQTVTLRCDPISGHDNLYWYRRVMGKEIKFLLHFVKESKQDESGMPNNRFLAERTGGTYSTLKVQPAELEDSGVYFCASSPWGRPTDTQYFGPGTRLTVL.

In its sample, this clone was seen a few times. This chain joins TRBV18 and TRBJ1-6, with 7 bases that match TRBD1. The germline gives CDR1 KGHSH, CDR2 LQKENI. The CDR3 extends over 14 amino acids. V lost 2 bases, J lost 8 bases, and 3 bases stayed unmatched. The CDR3 sequence: CASSPGDSYSPLHF. CDR3 nucleotides: TGTGCCAGCTCACCAGGGGACAGCTATTCACCCCTCCACTTT. The variable domain in full, with the rest retrieved from reference TRBV18 and TRBJ1-6, is NAGVMQNPRHLVRRRGQEARLRCSPMKGHSHVYWYRQLPEEGLKFMVYLQKENIIDESGMPKERFSAEFPKEGPSILRIQQVVRGDSAAYFCASSPGDSYSPLHFGNGTRLTVT.

Only a few counts were recorded for this clone. CDR3 DNA: TGTGCCATCAGTGAGGGACAGGGGGCTGTCGGCTACACCTTC. This codes for CAISEGQGAVGYTF. The chain employs TRBV10-3 and TRBJ1-2; 11 nucleotides agree with TRBD1. CDR3 size: 14 residues. Per germline, CDR1 ENHRY and CDR2 SYGVKD. The junction had 4 bases not matched to a gene; V was cut back by 2 bases and J by 8 bases.

The CDR3 bases are TGTGCCAGCAGCTTGGCCTGGGGGGGGACTGGGGCCAACGTCCTGACTTTC. This translates into CASSLAWGGTGANVLTF. This rearrangement joins TRBV5-4 to TRBJ2-6, with 7 bases lining up with TRBD2. CDR1 is SGHNT and CDR2 is YYREEE in the germline V gene (reference sequence). V was pared by 0 bases and J by 2 bases, with 5 bases of the junction left unmatched. The CDR3 sequence is 17 residues long. Full variable domain (remainder filled in from reference TRBV5-4 and TRBJ2-6): ETGVTQSPTHLIKTRGQQVTLRCSSQSGHNTVSWYQQALGQGPQFIFQYYREEENGRGNFPPRFSGLQFPNYSSELNVNALELDDSALYLCASSLAWGGTGANVLTFGAGSRLTVL.

This clone was detected only a few times. V and J are TRBV30 and TRBJ2-4, with D possibly being TRBD2 (5 bases). The CDR3 runs to 13 residues. Germline loops: CDR1 GTSNPN, CDR2 SVGIG (reference sequence). V was trimmed by 4 bases and J by 9 bases, leaving 16 bases between them. CDR3 sequence (DNA): TGTGCCTGGATCCGCGGGTCCGGAGGCATTCAGTACTTC. It codes for CAWIRGSGGIQYF.

The V and J genes are TRBV10-3 and TRBJ2-3; TRBD1 matches at 9 bases. The J segment lost 2 bases and the V segment lost 4 bases, leaving 4 bases of the junction unmatched. Per germline, CDR1 ENHRY and CDR2 SYGVKD. CDR3 length: 15 amino acids. CDR3 amino acids: CAISARTGATDTQYF. Here the CDR3 DNA reads TGTGCCATCAGTGCCAGGACAGGGGCCACAGATACGCAGTATTTT.

In this sample, this clone turned up a few times. The V call is TRBV25-1, the J call TRBJ2-7; a possible D gene is TRBD2 (6 bases). Deletions cut 5 bases from V and 2 bases from J, with 10 bases between. In germline, CDR1 is MGHDK, CDR2 SYGVNS. The CDR3 covers 13 residues. The CDR3 sequence is CASSSAGTYEQYF. The CDR3, as DNA: TGTGCCAGCAGTTCAGCGGGTACCTACGAGCAGTACTTC.

This chain links TRBV5-1 with TRBJ2-7; weak D call: TRBD1 (6 bases). The CDR3 is 16 residues long. V lost 2 bases, J lost 5 bases, and 20 bases lay in between. Germline-derived CDR1 and CDR2 are SGHRS and YFSETQ. CDR3 amino acids: CASSFYRDPTTDEQYF. The CDR3 nucleotides read TGCGCCAGCAGCTTCTACAGGGACCCTACGACCGACGAGCAGTACTTC.

The rearrangement uses TRBV5-4 and TRBJ2-1, with TRBD2 identical over 12 bases. The V gene end was trimmed by 5 bases and the J gene end by 3 bases; junction bases not matched to a gene: 3. This CDR3 has 15 amino acids. Germline V CDR1 and CDR2: SGHNT, YYREEE (reference sequence). The CDR3 coding sequence is TGTGCCAGCAGTTCACTAGCGGGGGGCTACAATGAGCAGTTCTTC. Amino acids: CASSSLAGGYNEQFF.

This clone is termed medium-sized. V gene TRBV7-9 combines with J gene TRBJ1-1; TRBD1 matches 9 bases. The V gene end was trimmed by 5 bases and the J gene end by 4 bases; junction bases not matched to a gene: 5. CDR1 is SEHNR and CDR2 is FQNEAQ in the germline V gene (reference sequence). This CDR3 has 14 amino acids. CDR3 coding DNA: TGTGCCAGCAGCCCAATACAGGGGGCCACTGAAGCTTTCTTT. This codes for CASSPIQGATEAFF.

The V and J genes are TRBV6-5 and TRBJ2-1, with D tentatively TRBD2 (6 bases). Trimming stripped 2 bases from V and 6 bases from J, with 14 bases between. CDR3 length: 15 residues. Germline values: CDR1 MNHEY, CDR2 SVGAGI. CDR3 sequence reads: CASSYLAGTFNEQFF. As DNA, the CDR3 is TGTGCCAGCAGTTACCTTGCGGGGACCTTCAATGAGCAGTTCTTC.

CDR3 nucleotide sequence: TGTGCCAGCAGCTTAGCAGGGGGAGAGGTCTATGGCTACACCTTC. Its translation: CASSLAGGEVYGYTF. This sequence joins TRBV7-9 and TRBJ1-2; D perhaps matches TRBD1 (6 bases). CDR1 is SEHNR and CDR2 is FQNEAQ in the germline V gene (reference sequence). V was cut by 0 bases and J by 4 bases, with 12 bases left in between. The CDR3 is 15 residues long.

The genes are TRBV27 and TRBJ2-3; TRBD1 is a possible D gene (6 bases). Trimming pared 7 bases from V and 3 bases from J, leaving 17 bases between. The CDR3 consists of 15 residues. Per the germline V gene, CDR1 is MNHEY and CDR2 is SMNVEV (reference sequence). Here the CDR3 reads CASTETGHLTDTQYF. As DNA, the CDR3 is TGTGCCAGCACCGAGACGGGACACCTGACAGATACGCAGTATTTT.

The rearrangement uses TRBV6-4 and TRBJ2-1, with 8 positions matching TRBD2. V shed 10 bases, J shed 4 bases, and the junction held 9 bases outside the gene matches. The germline V gene has CDR1 MRHNA and CDR2 SNTAGT. The CDR3 consists of 14 residues. This CDR3 is CATSVGGGYNEQFF. The CDR3 nucleotides are TGTGCCACCAGCGTGGGCGGGGGGTACAATGAGCAGTTCTTC.

This clone was detected a few times. Other DNA variants within this sample encode the same CDR3. The chain combines TRBV6-1 with TRBJ2-1, with TRBD1 matching 7 bases. Germline CDR1 is MNHNS and CDR2 is SASEGT. Trimming at V came to 0 bases and at J to 2 bases, leaving 1 base not matched to a gene. CDR3 length: 15 residues. The CDR3 bases are TGTGCCAGCAGTGAAGCAGGGGGCGCCTACAATGAGCAGTTCTTC. This gives the protein CASSEAGGAYNEQFF.

The chain combines TRBV5-1 with TRBJ1-2; 10 bases are a match to TRBD1. The CDR3 length is 15 residues. Germline CDR1 reads SGHRS; CDR2 reads YFSETQ. J was trimmed by 3 bases and V by 0 bases; bases with no gene match: 2. CDR3 sequence reads: CASSLAGQGDYGYTF. The CDR3 coding sequence is TGCGCCAGCAGCTTGGCCGGACAGGGGGACTATGGCTACACCTTC.